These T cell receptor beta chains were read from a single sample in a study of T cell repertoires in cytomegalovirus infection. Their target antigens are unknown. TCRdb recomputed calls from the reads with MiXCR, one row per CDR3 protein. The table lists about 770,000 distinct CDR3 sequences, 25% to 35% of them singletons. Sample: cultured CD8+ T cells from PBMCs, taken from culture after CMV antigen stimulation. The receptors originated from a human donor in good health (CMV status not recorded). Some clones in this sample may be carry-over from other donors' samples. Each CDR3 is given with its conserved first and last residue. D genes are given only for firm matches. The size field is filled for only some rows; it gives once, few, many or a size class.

CDR3: CASSLGVERNTEAFF
DNA: TGTGCCAGCAGCTTAGGGGTAGAGAGGAACACTGAAGCTTTCTTT
size: .
J: TRBJ1-1
D: .
V: TRBV11-1

CDR3: CASSGVGTWGDTQYF
DNA: TGTGCCAGCAGCGGAGTAGGGACTTGGGGAGATACGCAGTATTTT
size: many
J: TRBJ2-3
D: .
V: TRBV7-9

CDR3: CSVATGSSYNEQFF
DNA: TGCAGCGTAGCGACCGGTAGCTCCTACAATGAGCAGTTCTTC
size: .
J: TRBJ2-1
D: .
V: TRBV29-1

CDR3: CASKRGLTDEKLFF
DNA: TGTGCCAGCAAGAGGGGGCTCACGGATGAAAAACTGTTTTTT
size: .
J: TRBJ1-4
D: TRBD1
V: TRBV6-2/TRBV6-3

CDR3: CASSQNGEQFGYTF
DNA: TGTGCCAGCAGCCAAAACGGGGAACAGTTTGGCTACACCTTC
size: .
J: TRBJ1-2
D: .
V: TRBV7-9

CDR3: CASRSTGHNEQFF
DNA: TGTGCCAGCAGGTCGACAGGGCACAATGAGCAGTTCTTC
size: .
J: TRBJ2-1
D: TRBD1
V: TRBV7-9

CDR3: CASSQVEGTQYF
DNA: TGCGCCAGCAGCCAAGTGGAAGGGACCCAGTACTTC
size: .
J: TRBJ2-5
D: .
V: TRBV4-1

CDR3: CASSLGGRPLMPLHF
DNA: TGTGCCAGCAGTTTAGGCGGCAGGCCACTTATGCCCCTCCACTTT
size: once
J: TRBJ1-6
D: .
V: TRBV27

CDR3: CASSLPRGPDTDTQYF
DNA: TGTGCCAGCAGCCTCCCCAGGGGGCCCGACACAGATACGCAGTATTTT
size: few
J: TRBJ2-3
D: TRBD1
V: TRBV28

CDR3: CASLPFAILAGSPNTQYF
DNA: TGTGCCAGCCTCCCCTTCGCCATACTAGCGGGGTCTCCGAATACGCAGTATTTT
size: many
J: TRBJ2-3
D: TRBD2
V: TRBV7-8

CDR3: CASSRPDSYGYTF
DNA: TGTGCCAGCAGTAGACCGGACAGTTATGGCTACACCTTC
size: .
J: TRBJ1-2
D: .
V: TRBV6-1

CDR3: CADRRASNQPQHF
DNA: TGCGCCGACCGAAGGGCTAGCAATCAGCCCCAGCATTTT
size: few
J: TRBJ1-5
D: .
V: TRBV5-1

CDR3: CSATQGLADTQYF
DNA: TGCAGTGCTACGCAGGGTTTGGCAGATACGCAGTATTTT
size: .
J: TRBJ2-3
D: .
V: TRBV20-1

CDR3: CASSRRGAGLADNEQFF
DNA: TGTGCCAGCAGCCGGAGAGGGGCCGGACTAGCGGACAATGAGCAGTTCTTC
size: .
J: TRBJ2-1
D: TRBD2
V: TRBV14

CDR3: CASSLGISLAGITDTQYF
DNA: TGTGCCAGCAGCTTAGGTATCTCGTTGGCAGGGATCACAGATACGCAGTATTTT
size: .
J: TRBJ2-3
D: .
V: TRBV11-3

CDR3: CASSASGSGYTF
DNA: TGTGCCAGCAGCGCCTCCGGGTCTGGCTACACCTTC
size: .
J: TRBJ1-2
D: .
V: TRBV7-2

CDR3: CASTRLGNQPQHF
DNA: TGTGCCAGCACCAGACTGGGCAATCAGCCCCAGCATTTT
size: .
J: TRBJ1-5
D: .
V: TRBV6-1

CDR3: CSARSGTSGGRYQETQYF
DNA: TGCAGTGCTAGATCCGGGACTAGCGGGGGCCGGTACCAAGAGACCCAGTACTTC
size: few
J: TRBJ2-5
D: TRBD2
V: TRBV20-1

CDR3: CASRGWQGASGGQGETQYF
DNA: TGTGCCAGCAGGGGCTGGCAGGGGGCTAGCGGGGGCCAGGGGGAGACCCAGTACTTC
size: .
J: TRBJ2-5
D: TRBD2
V: TRBV27

CDR3: CASGTRQTRGGDYEQYF
DNA: TGTGCCAGCGGGACCCGACAGACTCGTGGCGGGGACTACGAGCAGTACTTC
size: .
J: TRBJ2-7
D: .
V: TRBV7-3

CDR3: CASSIDLITRNTGELFF
DNA: TGTGCCAGTAGTATAGATCTTATAACGAGAAACACCGGGGAGCTGTTTTTT
size: .
J: TRBJ2-2
D: .
V: TRBV19

CDR3: CASSQGEAGTEAFF
DNA: TGCGCCAGCAGCCAAGGAGAGGCCGGGACTGAAGCTTTCTTT
size: .
J: TRBJ1-1
D: .
V: TRBV4-1

CDR3: CASSPLGLAGALGTGELFF
DNA: TGTGCCAGCAGTCCTCTCGGCCTAGCGGGGGCCCTGGGGACCGGGGAGCTGTTTTTT
size: few
J: TRBJ2-2
D: TRBD2
V: TRBV6-5

CDR3: CASSNRPGNTIYF
DNA: TGTGCCAGCAGCAATCGCCCTGGAAACACCATATATTTT
size: few
J: TRBJ1-3
D: .
V: TRBV7-6

CDR3: CASNWGGETTEAFF
DNA: TGTGCCAGCAATTGGGGAGGGGAAACGACTGAAGCTTTCTTT
size: .
J: TRBJ1-1
D: .
V: TRBV2

CDR3: CASSLVDPTPFFQGYGYTF
DNA: TGTGCCAGCAGCTTAGTCGACCCAACCCCCTTTTTTCAGGGATATGGCTACACCTTC
size: many
J: TRBJ1-2
D: .
V: TRBV7-2

CDR3: CASSMAPPGGSGYTF
DNA: TGTGCCAGTAGTATGGCCCCGCCGGGGGGTAGTGGCTACACCTTC
size: .
J: TRBJ1-2
D: .
V: TRBV19

CDR3: CASSLETAKRNTEAFF
DNA: TGTGCCAGCAGCCTTGAGACGGCAAAAAGGAACACTGAAGCTTTCTTT
size: .
J: TRBJ1-1
D: .
V: TRBV14

CDR3: CASSQSEELTDTQYF
DNA: TGTGCCAGCAGCCAGAGTGAAGAACTCACAGATACGCAGTATTTT
size: .
J: TRBJ2-3
D: .
V: TRBV3-1

CDR3: CASRTGSYNSPLHF
DNA: TGTGCCAGCAGGACAGGCTCCTATAATTCACCCCTCCACTTT
size: .
J: TRBJ1-6
D: .
V: TRBV2

CDR3: CASSWGAGRAYEQYF
DNA: TGTGCCAGCAGCTGGGGGGCAGGGCGGGCCTACGAGCAGTACTTC
size: .
J: TRBJ2-7
D: .
V: TRBV7-8

CDR3: CASSPTARANYGYTF
DNA: TGTGCCAGTAGTCCGACAGCAAGAGCCAACTATGGCTACACCTTC
size: few
J: TRBJ1-2
D: .
V: TRBV19

CDR3: CASLGGSLTGELFF
DNA: TGTGCCTCACTCGGTGGGTCACTTACCGGGGAGCTGTTTTTT
size: few
J: TRBJ2-2
D: .
V: TRBV7-8

CDR3: CATSRERVGELFF
DNA: TGTGCCACCAGCAGAGAAAGAGTCGGGGAGCTGTTTTTT
size: once
J: TRBJ2-2
D: .
V: TRBV15

CDR3: CASSPGNRAANYGYTF
DNA: TGTGCCAGCAGTCCCGGCAACAGGGCGGCTAACTATGGCTACACCTTC
size: .
J: TRBJ1-2
D: .
V: TRBV27

CDR3: CASSPPGTVDYEQYF
DNA: TGTGCCAGCAGCCCCCCCGGGACAGTCGACTACGAGCAGTACTTC
size: .
J: TRBJ2-7
D: TRBD1
V: TRBV7-6

CDR3: CASSDSSGVEQFF
DNA: TGTGCCAGCAGTGATTCGTCGGGAGTTGAGCAGTTCTTC
size: few
J: TRBJ2-1
D: .
V: TRBV6-1

CDR3: CASSLSLKVRASTDTQYF
DNA: TGTGCCAGCAGCTTATCTCTCAAAGTACGCGCAAGCACAGATACGCAGTATTTT
size: many
J: TRBJ2-3
D: .
V: TRBV7-8

CDR3: CASSFPGRNNEQFF
DNA: TGTGCCAGCAGCTTCCCAGGGAGGAACAATGAGCAGTTCTTC
size: .
J: TRBJ2-1
D: .
V: TRBV7-9

CDR3: CAISRDSAYEQYF
DNA: TGTGCCATCTCCCGGGACAGCGCCTACGAGCAGTACTTC
size: .
J: TRBJ2-7
D: TRBD1
V: TRBV10-3

CDR3: CASTGQGERLAAEQFF
DNA: TGTGCCAGCACCGGACAGGGGGAACGGTTAGCGGCTGAGCAGTTCTTC
size: many
J: TRBJ2-1
D: TRBD1
V: TRBV12-3/TRBV12-4

CDR3: CASSLNGYLQETQYF
DNA: TGTGCCAGCAGTTTAAACGGCTACCTCCAAGAGACCCAGTACTTC
size: .
J: TRBJ2-5
D: .
V: TRBV12-3/TRBV12-4

CDR3: CASSYSIVAGEAFF
DNA: TGTGCCAGCAGTTACTCGATCGTGGCAGGAGAAGCTTTCTTT
size: .
J: TRBJ1-1
D: .
V: TRBV6-2/TRBV6-3

CDR3: CASSRRPGVVDTQYF
DNA: TGCGCCAGCAGCCGACGGCCAGGGGTCGTAGATACGCAGTATTTT
size: .
J: TRBJ2-3
D: .
V: TRBV4-1

CDR3: CASSKDKNEQFF
DNA: TGTGCCAGCAGTAAGGACAAAAATGAGCAGTTCTTC
size: .
J: TRBJ2-1
D: .
V: TRBV27

CDR3: CSVEDSHPNYGYTF
DNA: TGCAGCGTTGAGGACAGTCACCCTAACTATGGCTACACCTTC
size: once
J: TRBJ1-2
D: .
V: TRBV29-1

CDR3: CASSLASRVDSPLHF
DNA: TGTGCCAGCAGCCTTGCTTCCAGGGTAGATTCACCCCTCCACTTT
size: .
J: TRBJ1-6
D: .
V: TRBV5-6

CDR3: CASSDSPTHYGYTF
DNA: TGTGCCAGCAGTGACTCGCCCACCCACTATGGCTACACCTTC
size: .
J: TRBJ1-2
D: .
V: TRBV6-4

CDR3: CASIRGAYNEQFF
DNA: TGTGCCAGCATACGGGGGGCCTACAATGAGCAGTTCTTC
size: .
J: TRBJ2-1
D: TRBD2
V: TRBV12-3/TRBV12-4

CDR3: CSVPPSRGGNTEAFF
DNA: TGCAGCGTACCTCCTTCCCGGGGGGGGAACACTGAAGCTTTCTTT
size: .
J: TRBJ1-1
D: .
V: TRBV29-1

CDR3: CASTGPMNAEAFF
DNA: TGTGCCAGCACGGGGCCAATGAACGCTGAAGCTTTCTTT
size: few
J: TRBJ1-1
D: .
V: TRBV11-2